One sample yielded the 15 T cell receptor beta chains listed below, sequenced in a study of human T cells and chemical hapten exposure. TCRdb used MiXCR to reprocess the RACE reads, holding one entry per CDR3 protein. Altogether around 99,000 distinct CDR3 sequences are present, 9.5% to 15% being singletons, with the ten largest covering 2.1%. The time point denotes: patch test 1, 2 weeks after DPC sensitization. Documented treatment: therapeutic diphenylcyclopropenone sensitization with weekly scalp DPC. The sample was whole blood, taken in connection with sensitization to the hapten diphenylcyclopropenone (DPC). The receptors stem from a woman aged 40 to 50 with alopecia areata. Some clones in this sample may be carry-over from other donors' samples.

This clonotype was seen a few times. This chain connects TRBV29-1 to TRBJ1-1; no definite D call. Germline V lookup: CDR1 SQVTM, CDR2 ANQGSEA. The CDR3 is made up of 12 amino acids. V gave up 6 bases and J gave up 1 base, with 9 bases separating them. In DNA, the CDR3 is TGCAGCGTGCCTCCAGCGAACACTGAAGCTTTCTTT. It encodes CSVPPANTEAFF.

CDR3 sequence: CASSYGRNNSPLHF. DNA for the CDR3: TGTGCCAGCAGTTACGGGCGGAATAATTCACCCCTCCACTTT. The rearrangement uses TRBV6-6 and TRBJ1-6; D is unresolved. Trimming pared 2 bases from V and 5 bases from J, leaving 7 bases between. This CDR3 is 14 amino acids long. The germline CDR1 and CDR2 sequences are MNHNY and SVGAGI (reference sequence).

This clonotype was counted between two and nine times. The chain combines TRBV7-9 with TRBJ1-5, with D hard to call. Germline V gives CDR1 SEHNR, CDR2 FQNEAQ (reference sequence). The V gene lost 5 bases and the J gene lost 4 bases, with 15 bases spanning the gap. This CDR3 has 15 amino acids. The CDR3: CASSRGDSGNQPQHF. For the CDR3, the DNA is TGTGCCAGCAGCCGCGGGGATTCTGGAAATCAGCCCCAGCATTTT.

The V and J genes are TRBV29-1 and TRBJ1-2, with a tentative D call TRBD1 (6 bases). Germline V gives CDR1 SQVTM, CDR2 ANQGSEA. This CDR3 region has 13 residues. Trimming pared 7 bases from V and 3 bases from J, leaving 15 bases between. The CDR3 DNA sequence: TGCAGCGCACACGGGGGGCACTACTATGGCTACACCTTC. Its translation: CSAHGGHYYGYTF.

This clonotype was seen only a few times. V is TRBV6-2 or TRBV6-3 and J is TRBJ1-5; unclear D gene. Trimming removed 5 bases from V and 7 bases from J, with 12 bases in between. Germline CDR1 MNHEY, CDR2 SVGEGT. The CDR3 covers 13 residues. CDR3 protein: CASSRGEGQPQHF. In DNA, the CDR3 is TGTGCCAGCAGTCGAGGAGAGGGCCAGCCCCAGCATTTT.

The V call is TRBV4-3, the J call TRBJ2-3; TRBD2 matches at 9 bases. This CDR3 has 19 residues. With 0 bases clipped from V and 0 bases from J, the junction kept 10 bases outside the gene matches. CDR1 and CDR2 (germline): LGHNA, YSLEER. Here the CDR3 DNA reads TGCGCCAGCAGCCAAGAGAGAGCGGGAGGTCAGAAAAGCACAGATACGCAGTATTTT. Residues: CASSQERAGGQKSTDTQYF.

In its sample, this clonotype was seen a few times. The chain combines TRBV6-5 with TRBJ1-4; D is perhaps TRBD1 (5 bases). Germline V lookup: CDR1 MNHEY, CDR2 SVGAGI. The CDR3 loop spans 14 amino acids. The V end lost 6 bases, the J end lost 7 bases, and 15 bases lay between the germline ends. As DNA, the CDR3 is TGTGCCAGCAGCCGTACGGGGCCAGGTGAAAAACTGTTTTTT. The encoded protein is CASSRTGPGEKLFF.

The gene calls are TRBV5-6 and TRBJ1-3; no reliable D call. The CDR3 sequence is 16 residues long. Germline V lookup: CDR1 SGHDT, CDR2 YYEEEE. V dropped 4 bases and J dropped 8 bases, with 22 bases sitting between them. In DNA, the CDR3 is TGTGCCAGCAGCACCATAAACCTAGGACCCCGCGACACCATATATTTT. It encodes CASSTINLGPRDTIYF.

This clonotype came up many times. The rearrangement links TRBV6-2 or TRBV6-3 to TRBJ2-3; tentative D call: TRBD1 (5 bases). Deletions cut 7 bases from V and 2 bases from J, with 7 bases between. The CDR3 runs 12 residues. Germline CDR1 is MNHEY and CDR2 is SVGEGT. CDR3 DNA sequence: TGTGCCAGCAAGGGGTCCACAGATACGCAGTATTTT. Its protein is CASKGSTDTQYF.

This clonotype was seen a handful of times. This chain links TRBV28 with TRBJ2-3; 8 bases line up with TRBD2. From germline, CDR1 is MDHEN and CDR2 SYDVKM. V was pared by 5 bases and J by 4 bases, with 5 bases of the junction left unmatched. The CDR3 runs 14 residues. The CDR3 loop is CASSPSGGADTQYF. CDR3 in DNA: TGTGCCAGCAGTCCCTCCGGGGGGGCAGATACGCAGTATTTT.

This clonotype has a handful of counts. The chain is built from TRBV28 and TRBJ1-5; TRBD1 is a possible D gene (5 bases). The CDR3 length is 15 residues. V lost 3 bases, J lost 2 bases, and 11 bases lay in between. CDR1 and CDR2 (germline): MDHEN, SYDVKM. CDR3 sequence reads: CASSFGGTGNQPQHF. DNA of the CDR3: TGTGCCAGCAGTTTTGGAGGGACGGGCAATCAGCCCCAGCATTTT.

This clonotype was seen at least ten times. The chain is built from TRBV20-1 and TRBJ2-1; no clear D. Trimming stripped 3 bases from V and 0 bases from J, with 6 bases between. Germline V gene sequence: CDR1 DFQATT, CDR2 SNEGSKA (reference sequence). There are 13 residues in the CDR3. CDR3 nucleotide sequence: TGCAGTGCTAGCGGGCACTCCTACAATGAGCAGTTCTTC. This codes for CSASGHSYNEQFF.

This clonotype came up many times. The V gene is TRBV6-2 or TRBV6-3, the J gene TRBJ2-7; TRBD1 is a possible D gene (6 bases). Germline-derived CDR1 and CDR2 are MNHEY and SVGEGT. This CDR3 has 14 residues. The ends were cut back, 2 bases at V and 3 bases at J, with 11 bases in the middle. CDR3 residues: CASSYPGQFYEQYF. For the CDR3, the DNA is TGTGCCAGCAGTTACCCCGGACAGTTCTACGAGCAGTACTTC.

The chain couples TRBV7-2 to TRBJ2-5, with D perhaps being TRBD1 or TRBD2 (6 bases each). This CDR3 spans 17 amino acids. V lost 5 bases, J lost 2 bases, and 21 bases lay in between. From germline, CDR1 is SGHTA and CDR2 FQGNSA. CDR3 sequence: CASSPRGVGQLQETQYF. In nucleotides, the CDR3 is TGTGCCAGCAGCCCTAGGGGGGTCGGACAGTTACAAGAGACCCAGTACTTC.

This clonotype is judged medium-sized (0.01 to 0.1%). CDR3 bases: TGTGCCAGCAGTTCCTCCGTCGGACTAGCCGACAATGAGCAGTTCTTC. Its protein is CASSSSVGLADNEQFF. The chain recombines TRBV6-2 or TRBV6-3 with TRBJ2-1; 8 bases are a match to TRBD2. Germline trimming cut 4 bases from V and 5 bases from J; bases unmatched to any gene: 10. This CDR3 region has 16 residues. The germline V gene encodes CDR1 MNHEY and CDR2 SVGEGT.